This entry lists 28 T cell receptor beta chains sequenced from one sample in a study of T cells in Graves' hyperthyroidism and ophthalmopathy. From RNA transcripts, TCR beta CDR3 regions were amplified. Using the HTBI primer set, a first-round RT-PCR was run on the TCR CDR3. TCRdb called the multiplex PCR reads again in MiXCR, with one record for every CDR3 protein. This sample yields around 760,000 distinct CDR3 sequences, of which about 35% are seen a single time; 31% belongs to the top ten. Sequenced material: blood. These receptors all come from a woman between 40 and 55 years old with Graves' hyperthyroidism.

The rearrangement joins TRBV14 to TRBJ1-1; D is ambiguous. The CDR3 consists of 13 residues. The germline CDR1 and CDR2 sequences are SGHDN and FVKESK. Trimming left V 0 bases short and J 11 bases short, with 13 bases between. Here the CDR3 DNA reads TGTGCCAGCAGCCAAGAGCACATTCTCGGGGCTTTCTTT. It specifies CASSQEHILGAFF.

V is TRBV10-3 and J is TRBJ2-1; D unclear. The CDR3 runs 13 residues. Deletions cut 6 bases from V and 7 bases from J, with 13 bases between. Germline V lookup: CDR1 ENHRY, CDR2 SYGVKD. The CDR3 DNA sequence: TGTGCCATCAGCGCCCAAGGCGGAAATGAGCAGTTCTTC. This translates into CAISAQGGNEQFF.

This clonotype was observed a handful of times. CDR3 nucleotide sequence: TGTGCCAGCACCCGGGACATGTCGACCGGGGAGCTGTTTTTT. It is translated as CASTRDMSTGELFF. The V gene is TRBV6-5, the J gene TRBJ2-2, with D perhaps TRBD1 (6 bases). Trimming shortened V by 7 bases and J by 5 bases, and 14 bases separated the two germline ends. This CDR3 region has 14 residues. The germline gives CDR1 MNHEY, CDR2 SVGAGI.

The chain recombines TRBV28 with TRBJ1-1; D is undetermined. The V gene lost 3 bases and the J gene lost 5 bases, with 13 bases spanning the gap. The V gene's germline CDR1 is MDHEN and CDR2 SYDVKM. This CDR3 region has 14 residues. The CDR3 sequence: CASSFRSWYTEAFF. In nucleotides, the CDR3 is TGTGCCAGCAGTTTCCGGTCATGGTATACTGAAGCTTTCTTT.

V usage is TRBV18 and J usage is TRBJ2-7, with D unresolved. The length of the CDR3 is 15 residues. Germline CDR1 reads KGHSH; CDR2 reads LQKENI. Trimming took off 0 bases at V and 1 base at J, with 10 bases between the two ends. The CDR3 coding sequence is TGTGCCAGCTCACCACCGTGGTCACTATCCTACGAGCAGTACTTC. Amino acids: CASSPPWSLSYEQYF.

In this sample, this clonotype turned up a few times. The chain recombines TRBV5-5 with TRBJ1-5; D is undetermined. Deletions cut 4 bases from V and 5 bases from J, with 10 bases between. Germline loops: CDR1 SGHKS, CDR2 YYEKEE (reference sequence). The CDR3 is made up of 13 amino acids. The CDR3 loop is CASSVRGDQPQHF. CDR3 in DNA: TGTGCCAGCAGCGTCCGCGGGGATCAGCCCCAGCATTTT.

On this clonotype: At one end, the junction sequence differs from germline, possibly due to a read error. This rearrangement joins TRBV10-3 to TRBJ2-2; D is possibly TRBD2 (7 bases). CDR1 and CDR2 (germline): ENHRY, SYGVKD. The CDR3 is 16 residues long. The CDR3, as DNA: TGTGCCAGCAGTAGGGGGGGGGGCCATAACACCGGGGAGCTGTTTTTT. As protein: CASSRGGGHNTGELFF.

This clonotype was recorded a few times. The chain is built from TRBV4-1 and TRBJ2-2; D gene ambiguous. V lost 2 bases, J lost 2 bases, and 6 bases lay in between. Looked up from germline, CDR1 is MGHRA and CDR2 is YSYEKL. The CDR3 runs to 14 residues. This CDR3 reads CASSQPPNTGELFF. CDR3 bases: TGCGCCAGCAGCCAACCGCCAAACACCGGGGAGCTGTTTTTT.

This clonotype was recorded at least ten times. The rearrangement uses TRBV7-6 and TRBJ1-1; maybe TRBD1 (6 bases). V was cut by 1 base and J by 1 base, with 10 bases left in between. In germline, CDR1 is SGHVS, CDR2 FNYEAQ. CDR3 length: 15 amino acids. CDR3 sequence: CASSLGDMRNTEAFF. CDR3 bases: TGTGCCAGCAGCTTAGGGGACATGAGGAACACTGAAGCTTTCTTT. Drawing the rest from reference TRBV7-6 and TRBJ1-1, the complete variable domain is GAGVSQSPRYKVTKRGQDVALRCDPISGHVSLYWYRQALGQGPEFLTYFNYEAQQDKSGLPNDRFSAERPEGSISTLTIQRTEQRDSAMYRCASSLGDMRNTEAFFGQGTRLTVV.

The chain combines TRBV5-6 with TRBJ1-2, with 9 bases aligning to TRBD1. With V trimmed by 4 bases and J by 8 bases, 21 bases remained unmatched. Germline-derived CDR1 and CDR2 are SGHDT and YYEEEE. The CDR3 contains 18 residues. DNA for the CDR3: TGTGCCAGCAGCCAAGAATTAAACAGGGGGCGGAAGACTTGGGGCTACACCTTC. Protein: CASSQELNRGRKTWGYTF. The complete variable domain, with remaining parts taken from reference TRBV5-6 and TRBJ1-2, reads DAGVTQSPTHLIKTRGQQVTLRCSPKSGHDTVSWYQQALGQGPQFIFQYYEEEERQRGNFPDRFSGHQFPNYSSELNVNALLLGDSALYLCASSQELNRGRKTWGYTFGSGTRLTVV.

Remarks on this clonotype: A much larger clone differs from this one at a single base, so this may be a read error. J is TRBJ1-5 and V is TRBV7-8; D unresolved. The germline V gene has CDR1 SGHVS and CDR2 FQNEAQ. This CDR3 contains 13 residues. CDR3 coding DNA: TGTGCCGGCAGCTTAGAGGCCTGGCAGCCCCAGCATTTT. The encoded protein is CAGSLEAWQPQHF.

Concerning this clonotype itself: The junction shows a germline mismatch at one end, possibly a read error. This rearrangement joins TRBV5-1 to TRBJ1-1; tentatively, D is TRBD1 (5 bases). Germline V gives CDR1 SGHRS, CDR2 YFSETQ. The CDR3 is 15 residues long. The CDR3 bases are TGCGCCAGCGGCTTGGGGTGGGGGAGTGGGACTGAAGCTTTCTTT. This gives the protein CASGLGWGSGTEAFF.

The sample holds many counts of this clonotype. The chain has TRBV12-3 or TRBV12-4 and TRBJ1-2; D call uncertain. The V gene lost 3 bases and the J gene lost 0 bases, with 8 bases spanning the gap. The CDR3 is 14 residues long. Here the CDR3 DNA reads TGTGCCAGCAGTTTTGGCAGTACTAACTATGGCTACACCTTC. Encoded protein: CASSFGSTNYGYTF.

Of note for this clonotype: The junction departs from germline at one end; a sequencing error may be responsible. The chain employs TRBV11-3 and TRBJ1-2, with 7 bases that match TRBD1. CDR3 length: 14 residues. Germline assignment: CDR1 SGHNT and CDR2 YENEEA. DNA of the CDR3: TGCGCCAGCAGCCCCCGGGACAGTCCCTATGGCTACACCTTC. Its protein product is CASSPRDSPYGYTF.

This sequence joins TRBV7-6 and TRBJ1-6, with 10 bases identical to TRBD1. The V and J ends lost 1 base and 9 bases, in that order; junction bases with no gene match: 12. Looked up from germline, CDR1 is SGHVS and CDR2 is FNYEAQ. This CDR3 has 18 amino acids. The CDR3 nucleotides are TGTGCCAGCAGCTTAGTGAAGGGACAGGGGAAATCGAGTTCACCCCTCCACTTT. As protein: CASSLVKGQGKSSSPLHF.

As concerns this clonotype: A read error may be the cause here, since a much bigger clone is one base away. The CDR3 here is CGAPEVSGGYTF. The CDR3 nucleotides are TGCGGTGCTCCAGAGGTCTCGGGGGGCTACACCTTC. The chain joins TRBV20-1 to TRBJ1-2; no reliable D call. Germline V gene lookup returns CDR1 DFQATT and CDR2 SNEGSKA (reference sequence). This CDR3 has 12 residues.

This clonotype turned up a few times. The CDR3 loop reads CASSPFTMSYEQYF. As DNA, the CDR3 is TGTGCCAGCAGCCCCTTCACGATGAGCTACGAGCAGTACTTC. The chain has TRBV6-5 and TRBJ2-7; D is ambiguous. CDR1 and CDR2 from the germline V gene are MNHEY and SVGAGI. This CDR3 spans 14 amino acids. V gave up 6 bases and J gave up 3 bases, with 15 bases separating them.

The chain couples TRBV5-4 to TRBJ2-7; TRBD1 aligns across 8 bases. V was pared by 4 bases and J by 7 bases, with 10 bases of the junction left unmatched. This CDR3 comprises 14 residues. The germline gives CDR1 SGHNT, CDR2 YYREEE (reference sequence). For the CDR3, the DNA is TGTGCCAGCAGCATCTGGACAGGGAGAATGGAGCAGTACTTC. Its protein product is CASSIWTGRMEQYF.

Notes on this clonotype: One end of the junction fails to match germline, which may point to a read error. The rearrangement links TRBV7-2 to TRBJ2-7; D remains unclear. Germline CDR1 reads SGHTA; CDR2 reads FQGNSA. This CDR3 is built from 15 residues. Written as DNA, the CDR3 is TGTGCCAGCAGCTTAGGAATGATTAGCTCCTACGAGCGGTACTTC. This encodes CASSLGMISSYERYF. Full variable domain (outside the CDR3, taken from reference TRBV7-2 and TRBJ2-7): GAGVSQSPSNKVTEKGKDVELRCDPISGHTALYWYRQSLGQGLEFLIYFQGNSAPDKSGLPSDRFSAERTGGSVSTLTIQRTQQEDSAVYLCASSLGMISSYERYFGPGTRLTVT.

The genes are TRBV19 and TRBJ1-2; TRBD1 matches 9 bases. V lost 3 bases, J lost 3 bases, and 2 bases stayed unmatched. Germline CDR1 is LNHDA and CDR2 is SQIVND (reference sequence). The CDR3 consists of 14 residues. CDR3 in amino acids: CASSITGGDYGYTF. The CDR3 nucleotides are TGTGCCAGTAGTATCACAGGGGGCGACTATGGCTACACCTTC.

V usage is TRBV10-3 and J usage is TRBJ1-5; D ambiguous. This CDR3 has 15 residues. Germline loops: CDR1 ENHRY, CDR2 SYGVKD. V gave up 10 bases and J gave up 0 bases, with 16 bases separating them. CDR3 region: CASNTGSYSNQPQHF. Here the CDR3 DNA reads TGTGCCAGCAACACGGGCAGCTATAGCAATCAGCCCCAGCATTTT.

Comment on this clonotype: A much larger clone is a single base away; this may be a read error. V gene TRBV7-9 combines with J gene TRBJ2-2; no reliable D call. CDR3 length equals 15 residues. Germline CDR1 is SEHNR and CDR2 is FQNEAQ (reference sequence). The CDR3 coding sequence is TGTGCCAGCAGCTTCGGAGACCTGAACATCGGGGAGCTGTTTTTT. It translates to CASSFGDLNIGELFF.

This clonotype was seen many times. The chain employs TRBV7-9 and TRBJ2-7, with TRBD2 identical over 8 bases. The germline CDR1 and CDR2 sequences are SEHNR and FQNEAQ (reference sequence). J lost 1 base, V lost 3 bases, and 14 bases had no gene match. This CDR3 is 18 amino acids long. This CDR3 is CASSLKGRAGVTSYEQYF. As DNA, the CDR3 is TGTGCCAGCAGCTTGAAGGGAAGAGCGGGAGTGACATCCTACGAGCAGTACTTC.

This clonotype was found a few times. The chain links TRBV28 to TRBJ1-2; D not certain. V gave up 8 bases and J gave up 1 base, with 8 bases separating them. Per germline, CDR1 MDHEN and CDR2 SYDVKM. The length of the CDR3 is 12 residues. The CDR3 loop is CASYLINYGYTF. CDR3 DNA: TGTGCCAGCTATCTCATTAACTATGGCTACACCTTC.

This clonotype was found a few times. The chain links TRBV10-3 to TRBJ1-1; D is ambiguous. CDR3 length: 10 amino acids. The V and J ends lost 7 bases and 9 bases respectively, with 9 bases between them. The germline V gene has CDR1 ENHRY and CDR2 SYGVKD. CDR3 sequence reads: CAIKRAKAFF. The CDR3 DNA reads TGTGCCATCAAGAGGGCCAAAGCTTTCTTT.

This clonotype was counted only a few times. The chain joins TRBV12-3 or TRBV12-4 to TRBJ1-2; D unresolved. The CDR3 totals 13 residues. V lost 5 bases, J lost 7 bases, and 14 bases lay in between. The CDR3 sequence is CASSPQIRGGYTF. The CDR3 DNA reads TGTGCCAGCAGTCCCCAGATACGCGGTGGCTACACCTTC.

In this sample, this clonotype turned up a few times. The genes are TRBV9 and TRBJ1-5; D not resolved. The germline gives CDR1 SGDLS, CDR2 YYNGEE. This CDR3 region has 15 residues. V was cut by 0 bases and J by 5 bases, with 12 bases left in between. The CDR3 DNA is TGTGCCAGCAGCGTAGATTTCGGGAAGGATCAGCCCCAGCATTTT. Protein sequence: CASSVDFGKDQPQHF.

The sample holds a few counts of this clonotype. J is TRBJ2-7 and V is TRBV11-2; 9 positions match TRBD2. The germline V gene has CDR1 SGHAT and CDR2 FQNNGV. The CDR3 consists of 15 residues. The J segment lost 5 bases and the V segment lost 6 bases, leaving 11 bases of the junction unmatched. The CDR3: CASRGASGIIDEQYF. CDR3 coding DNA: TGTGCCAGCAGAGGGGCTAGCGGGATAATCGACGAGCAGTACTTC.